This T cell receptor beta chain was recovered during a study of T cell responses to AZD1222 COVID-19 vaccine (dated by TCRdb to 2020 to 2022). Regarding the research as a whole: TCR sequencing was performed for roughly 250 trial participants, of whom some 200 were given two doses of AZD1222 and around 25 were given two doses of MenACWY control vaccine. Trial participants were enrolled by age into 18-55, 56-69 and 70-plus year subgroups, with roughly 150, 30 and 60 TCR-sequenced participants respectively.

According to the study, the label for this sample's time point signals: baseline before first vaccination. Samples from vaccinated people were obtained from the UK trials COV001 and COV002, which included a single-blind randomized controlled phase 2/3 trial of AZD1222 (ChAdOx1 nCoV-19) in healthy adults. Trial participant PBMC samples were collected at day 0 and day 28 after the second dose for TCRbeta chain sequencing. Beyond this particular receptor, the publication reports: CD4 TCRs associated with the vaccine covered the entire spike protein, and the dominant responses were in regions 160-218 and 743-854. Participants were mostly white British and included more females than males, and it was suggested by the authors that clonal diversity may have been underestimated. Because no day 14 peak-response samples were available, repertoires were characterized only after the peak T cell response. Only a handful of AZD1222 recipients were SARS-CoV-2 seropositive at baseline, limiting conclusions about previously exposed vaccinees. Spike-specific TCR breadth and depth rose significantly after two AZD1222 doses compared with day 0 and with MenACWY recipients. Epitopes outside the regions mutated in the B.1.351 and B.1.1.7 variants were reportedly recognized by nearly half of the unique spike-specific TCRs. The 56-69-year group was small, and its depth increase did not reach significance, likely because of low power.

CDR1 and CDR2 are drawn from the germline V gene: LGHNA, YNFKEQ. Compared with germline, V lacks 1 base and J lacks 0 bases; bases without a gene match: 6. CDR3 length: 17 amino acids, cysteine to phenylalanine. Kept here is only the CDR3 DNA, which spans 51 bases and is read in frame from base 1. The CDR3 regions of human TCRbeta chains were subjected to immunosequencing. The authors' analysis ran thus. Repertoire TCRs were matched against a reference library of SARS-CoV-2-specific TCRs generated with the MIRA antigen-specificity platform. Breadth was defined as the fraction of unique TCRs that were SARS-CoV-2-associated. Depth was defined as the fraction of total T cells that were SARS-CoV-2-associated. Each spike-specific TCR was assigned to its reactive spike region and to a CD4 or CD8 class using the MIRA data. Log10-transformed breadth and depth values were compared by one-way ANOVA with Sidak's multiple comparisons tests. In TCRdb, the immuneACCESS table is reduced to in-frame sequences with V and J assigned. These tables do not hold every clone; where another copy was compared, an unresolved V gene accounts for under half, and the others remain unexplained. D and trimming were read from the DNA, whereas the V and J calls and clone size are those reported in that table. The sample has about 140,000 clones on record. The leading ten clones occupy about 2.3% of the sample.

Regarding this clone: Its antigen is currently not known.

The sample consisted of peripheral blood. The sequence came from an adult in good health. Recombination connected TRBV4-2 to TRBJ1-3; TRBD1 fits 7 bases in the junction. The DNA sequence follows: TGTGCCAGCAGCCAAGGGGCAGGGGGGTTCTCTGGAAACACCATATATTTT. This is translated as CASSQGAGGFSGNTIYF.